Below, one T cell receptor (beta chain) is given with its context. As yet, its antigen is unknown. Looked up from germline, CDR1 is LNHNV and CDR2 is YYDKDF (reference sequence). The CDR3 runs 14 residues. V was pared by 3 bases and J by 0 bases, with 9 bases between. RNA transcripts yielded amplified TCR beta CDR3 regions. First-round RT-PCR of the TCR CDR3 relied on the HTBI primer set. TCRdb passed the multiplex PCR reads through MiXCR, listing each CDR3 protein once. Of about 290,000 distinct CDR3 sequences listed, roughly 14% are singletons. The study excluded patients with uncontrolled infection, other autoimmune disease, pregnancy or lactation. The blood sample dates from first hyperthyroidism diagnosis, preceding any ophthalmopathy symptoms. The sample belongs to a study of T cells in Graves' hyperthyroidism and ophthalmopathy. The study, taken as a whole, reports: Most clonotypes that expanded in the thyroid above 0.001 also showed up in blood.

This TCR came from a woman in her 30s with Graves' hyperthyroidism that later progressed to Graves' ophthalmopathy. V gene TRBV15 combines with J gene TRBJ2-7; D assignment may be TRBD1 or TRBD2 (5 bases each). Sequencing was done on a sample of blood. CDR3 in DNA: TGTGCCACCAGCAGCCGGGACCGCTCCTACGAGCAGTACTTC. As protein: CATSSRDRSYEQYF.